Listed below are T cell receptor beta chains from one sample, sequenced in a study of beta chain features in type 1 diabetes. Profiling relied on immunoSEQ multiplex PCR, and the TCRdb table lists in-frame clones only, not all of them. Of roughly 500,000 clones listed, about 10% are singletons. Sequencing used naive CD4+ T cells from blood. These receptors all come from a woman younger than 35 in good health. CDR3s include the opening cysteine and the closing phenylalanine or tryptophan. Fields, in order: V gene, D gene, clone size, CDR3 length, J gene, CDR3 DNA, CDR3 protein. A D gene is named only where the DNA matches it firmly. Rows may omit the clone size; those that give it use once, few, many or a size class.

>TRBV5-1|TRBD1|.|15|TRBJ2-3
TGCGCCAGCAGCTTCAGGGGGCGCGGCACAGATACGCAGTATTTT
CASSFRGRGTDTQYF
>TRBV9|TRBD2|few|18|TRBJ2-2
TGTGCCAGCAGCGTCCACTCCCAGGCGGGAGGAACTACCGGGGAGCTGTTTTTT
CASSVHSQAGGTTGELFF
>TRBV15|TRBD1|.|13|TRBJ1-2
TGTGCCACCAGTATAGACAGGGGATATGGCTACACCTTC
CATSIDRGYGYTF
>TRBV19|.|few|13|TRBJ1-2
TGTGCCAGTGGACACCATTCTAACTATGGCTACACCTTC
CASGHHSNYGYTF
>TRBV6-5|TRBD1|.|15|TRBJ2-1
TGTGCCAGCAAACCAGACAGGGTGACCTACAATGAGCAGTTCTTC
CASKPDRVTYNEQFF
>TRBV29-1|TRBD1|few|13|TRBJ1-2
TGCAGCGTGTGGACAGGGGCAGGGCGTGGCTACACCTTC
CSVWTGAGRGYTF
>TRBV9|.|few|13|TRBJ1-1
TGTGCCAGCAGCCAATTCAGGAACACTGAAGCTTTCTTT
CASSQFRNTEAFF
>TRBV7-9|TRBD1|.|15|TRBJ2-3
TGTGCCAGCAGCCGCGGGACAGGGGGTTCAGATACGCAGTATTTT
CASSRGTGGSDTQYF
>TRBV7-8|.|.|18|TRBJ1-2
TGTGCCAGCAGCTCGTCAGACGTACCGGGACGCGTTAACTATGGCTACACCTTC
CASSSSDVPGRVNYGYTF
>TRBV27|.|.|14|TRBJ1-6
TGTGCCAGCACCCAGGGAATTATTAATTCACCCCTCCACTTT
CASTQGIINSPLHF
>TRBV7-3|TRBD2|.|16|TRBJ2-3
TGTGCCAGCAGCCAAAGCGGGAGATTGGGCACAGATACGCAGTATTTT
CASSQSGRLGTDTQYF
>TRBV2|.|.|16|TRBJ2-1
TGTGCCAGCACCGATGTCCCCATGGACTTGGACAATGAGCAGTTCTTC
CASTDVPMDLDNEQFF
>TRBV7-9|.|few|13|TRBJ1-5
TGTGCCAGCAGCTGGATGGACAATCAGCCCCAGCATTTT
CASSWMDNQPQHF
>TRBV23-1|.|.|16|TRBJ1-6
TGCGCCAGCAGTCACCGAACGGGGGGACGGGCTTCACCCCTCCACTTT
CASSHRTGGRASPLHF
>TRBV7-2|.|.|11|TRBJ1-2
TGTGCCAGCGTGAGGAACTATGGCTACACCTTC
CASVRNYGYTF
>TRBV19|.|.|14|TRBJ2-5
TGTGCCAGTACCACCCCGGGGGGCGAAGAGACCCAGTACTTC
CASTTPGGEETQYF